This T cell receptor (beta chain) was sequenced for a study of T cell responses to AZD1222 COVID-19 vaccine. Sequencing used immunoSEQ multiplex PCR; TCRdb keeps in-frame clones, though not all of them. Seen here are roughly 100,000 clones, about 90% observed once, and the top ten hold approximately 16%. Germline CDR1 SGDLS, CDR2 YYNGEE. The CDR3 spans 15 residues. V trimming: 5 bases; J trimming: 8 bases; junction bases outside the gene matches: 9. The receptor was isolated from an adult who received the AZD1222 COVID-19 vaccine. The sample was peripheral blood, taken 28 days after the second AZD1222 dose. The V and J genes are TRBV9 and TRBJ2-2; TRBD2 matches 10 bases. This CDR3 is CASRPAGGPGGELFF. As DNA, the CDR3 is TGTGCCAGCAGGCCAGCGGGAGGGCCAGGAGGGGAGCTGTTTTTT.